Below are 4 T cell receptor delta chains sequenced from a single sample in a study of gamma-delta T cells after stem cell transplantation. TCRdb reanalyzed the RT-PCR reads using CATT. The sample shows roughly 12,000 delta-chain clones, 38% of them seen only once. Sequencing was performed on gamma-delta T cells. Receptors were obtained from a human donor. It is not recorded whose cells these are; they may come from a transplant donor.

This clone was recorded a few times. A far larger clone is off by one base, so a read error is likely. This chain joins TRDV2 and TRDJ3; perhaps TRDD3 as D (6 bases). V was clipped by 2 bases and J by 0 bases, with 7 bases between them. The CDR3 is made up of 16 amino acids. Germline V gives CDR1 GEAIGNYY, CDR2 EKD. CDR3 bases: TGTGCCTGTGACAGGGGGAGCTCCTGGGACACCCGACAGATGTTTTTC. Translation gives CACDRGSSWDTRQMFF.

This clone is medium-sized. This sequence joins TRDV1 and TRDJ1; no clear D. Trimming left V 4 bases short and J 4 bases short, with 13 bases between. This CDR3 region has 14 residues. CDR1 and CDR2 from the germline V gene are TSWWSYY and QGS. Here the CDR3 reads CALGAITPGDKLIF. The CDR3 DNA is TGTGCTCTTGGGGCAATAACCCCAGGCGATAAACTCATCTTT.

On this clone: At one of its ends the junction is not consistent with the germline gene, which may arise from a read error. This rearrangement joins TRDV1 to TRDJ1; no firm D call. Germline V lookup: CDR1 TSWWSYY, CDR2 QGS. The CDR3 has 19 amino acids. The CDR3 loop reads CALGELDCPWEAYTDKLIF. The CDR3 region has the DNA TGTGCTCTTGGGGAACTAGATTGTCCGTGGGAAGCGTACACCGATAAACTAATCTTT.

The chain couples TRDV1 to TRDJ1, with 10 nucleotides matching TRDD3. Trimming at V came to 0 bases and at J to 3 bases, leaving 19 bases not matched to a gene. Germline lookup yields CDR1 TSWWSYY and CDR2 QGS. There are 21 residues in the CDR3. The CDR3, as DNA: TGTGCTCTTGGGGAACTATCGTTATTTCGCAGACTGGGGGATCGCGCCGATAAACTCATCTTT. Translation gives CALGELSLFRRLGDRADKLIF.